This T cell receptor beta chain was observed in a study of regulatory T cells in long-lasting Graves disease. Study context: Freshly diagnosed Graves' patients had used antithyroid drugs for under 3 months. General observations from the study: Persistent Graves' patients possessed reduced TCR diversity relative to recently diagnosed ones.

Germline lookup yields CDR1 MGHRA and CDR2 YSYEKL. The V end lost 2 bases, the J end lost 7 bases, and 6 bases lay between the germline ends. The CDR3 is made up of 12 amino acids. On this clonotype: Its antigen is still unknown.

The time point is: newly diagnosed GD, antithyroid drugs for less than 3 months. RNA extracted from PBMCs served as the sequencing template. According to the study, TCR beta libraries were built with iRepertoire HTBI primers and CDR3-region Arm-PCR. TCRdb fed the multiplex PCR reads into MiXCR, producing one record per CDR3 protein. The sample yields around 400,000 distinct CDR3 sequences, 12% seen once. The data were also submitted as part of a second study, on T cells in Graves' hyperthyroidism and ophthalmopathy. This second study notes: Stability of Graves' hyperthyroidism was defined as absent ophthalmopathy progression within 18 months.

The sequencing used peripheral blood mononuclear cells (PBMCs), collected at new diagnosis, from a patient treated with antithyroid drugs. V is TRBV4-1 and J is TRBJ1-5; D is ambiguous. The TCR originated in a young woman with Graves disease. For the CDR3, the DNA is TGCGCCAGCAGCCAAATTGACCAGCCCCAGCATTTT. It encodes CASSQIDQPQHF.